The following is a TCR beta chain sequence with its context. This sample was taken from a study of T cell responses to AZD1222 COVID-19 vaccine. Study-level background: It was second doses at about 4 or about 12 weeks that were pooled.

Sequencing used immunoSEQ multiplex PCR; TCRdb keeps in-frame clones, though not all of them. The sample yields about 110,000 clones, around 94% seen once. Germline loops: CDR1 MNHEY, CDR2 SVGEGT. Trimming cost V 4 bases and J 8 bases; bases outside gene matches: 9. The CDR3 extends over 14 amino acids. Sample: peripheral blood, taken on day 0 of AZD1222 vaccination. The TCR comes from an adult in good health. V is TRBV6-2 or TRBV6-3 and J is TRBJ1-2; 8 bases are a match to TRBD1. The CDR3 sequence is CASSWTGPDFGYTF. The CDR3 DNA sequence: TGTGCCAGCAGTTGGACAGGGCCGGACTTCGGCTACACCTTC.